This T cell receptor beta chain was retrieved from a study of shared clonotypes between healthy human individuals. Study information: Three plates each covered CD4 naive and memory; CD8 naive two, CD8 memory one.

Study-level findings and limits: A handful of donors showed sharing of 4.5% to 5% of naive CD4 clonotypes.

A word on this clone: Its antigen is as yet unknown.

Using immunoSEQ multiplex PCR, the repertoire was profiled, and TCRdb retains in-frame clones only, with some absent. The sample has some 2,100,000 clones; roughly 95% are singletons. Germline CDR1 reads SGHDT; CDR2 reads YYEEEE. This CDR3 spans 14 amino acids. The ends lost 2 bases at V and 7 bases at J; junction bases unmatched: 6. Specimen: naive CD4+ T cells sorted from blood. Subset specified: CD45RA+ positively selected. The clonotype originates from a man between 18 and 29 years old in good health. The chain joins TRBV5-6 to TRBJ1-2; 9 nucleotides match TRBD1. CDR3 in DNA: TGTGCCAGCAGCTTACAGGGGGCGCCGGGTGGCTACACCTTC. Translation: CASSLQGAPGGYTF.